These 4 T cell receptor beta chains were sequenced from one sample in a study of identical twins. MiXCR, applied by TCRdb to the 5' RACE reads, yields one record per CDR3 protein. This table has approximately 550,000 distinct CDR3 sequences, approximately 20% appearing once. These data were also reused for a study on yellow fever vaccine responses in identical twins.

Sequencing was carried out using CD4+ T cells sorted from blood. These receptors all stem from a woman aged 18-35 years in good health.

This clonotype came up a few times. This chain links TRBV12-3 or TRBV12-4 with TRBJ1-1, with 9 nucleotides matching TRBD1. CDR3 length: 18 amino acids. Trimming at V came to 7 bases and at J to 6 bases, leaving 21 bases not matched to a gene. The CDR3 protein is CASTNLGQGKRRDAEAFF. CDR3 sequence (DNA): TGTGCCAGCACCAACTTGGGACAGGGCAAAAGGCGGGACGCTGAAGCTTTCTTT.

This clonotype has a handful of counts. The rearrangement uses TRBV4-1 and TRBJ2-5; the match to TRBD2 covers 7 bases. Unmatched junction bases numbered 3, after V lost 2 bases and J lost 3 bases. Looked up from germline, CDR1 is MGHRA and CDR2 is YSYEKL. The CDR3 runs to 14 residues. The chain's CDR3 is CASSQLRGEETQYF. The CDR3 DNA reads as TGCGCCAGCAGCCAATTACGGGGGGAAGAGACCCAGTACTTC.

The rearrangement uses TRBV7-3 and TRBJ2-3; possible D gene TRBD2, 5 bases. This CDR3 spans 14 amino acids. V was pared by 5 bases and J by 2 bases, with 11 bases between. CDR1 and CDR2 from the germline V gene are SGHTA and FQGTGA. This CDR3 reads CASSPGDPTDTQYF. CDR3 sequence (DNA): TGTGCCAGCAGCCCCGGGGATCCCACAGATACGCAGTATTTT.

V and J are TRBV28 and TRBJ2-7; the D call may be TRBD1 or TRBD2 (5 bases each). Germline V gene sequence: CDR1 MDHEN, CDR2 SYDVKM. The CDR3 is 15 amino acids. V shed 0 bases and J shed 3 bases, with 12 bases lying between them. The DNA of the CDR3 is TGTGCCAGCAGTTTATGGGGGACGGGCGGCTACGAGCAGTACTTC. Protein sequence: CASSLWGTGGYEQYF.